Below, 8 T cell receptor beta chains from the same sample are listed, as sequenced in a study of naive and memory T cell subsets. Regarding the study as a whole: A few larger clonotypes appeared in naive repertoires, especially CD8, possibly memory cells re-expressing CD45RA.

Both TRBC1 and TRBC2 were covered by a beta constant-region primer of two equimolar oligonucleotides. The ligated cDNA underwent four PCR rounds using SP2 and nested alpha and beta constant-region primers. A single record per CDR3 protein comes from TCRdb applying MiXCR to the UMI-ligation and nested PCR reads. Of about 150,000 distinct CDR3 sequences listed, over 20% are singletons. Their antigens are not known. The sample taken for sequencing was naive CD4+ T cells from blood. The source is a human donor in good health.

In DNA, the CDR3 is TGCAGCGTCTATTCTCCCGGGCGAACAATTCCGGCTTTCTTT. This gives the protein CSVYSPGRTIPAFF. The rearrangement uses TRBV29-1 and TRBJ1-1; D uncertain. Germline V gene sequence: CDR1 SQVTM, CDR2 ANQGSEA. Trimming left V 6 bases short and J 11 bases short, with 25 bases between. This CDR3 spans 14 amino acids.

The DNA for the CDR3 is TGTGCCATCAGTGAGTCGGGGAGATCCGGGGAGCAGTACTTC. Protein: CAISESGRSGEQYF. The rearrangement joins TRBV10-3 to TRBJ2-7, with a weak D call TRBD2 (5 bases). The CDR3 runs to 14 residues. V shed 0 bases and J shed 7 bases, with 13 bases lying between them. Germline V gene lookup returns CDR1 ENHRY and CDR2 SYGVKD.

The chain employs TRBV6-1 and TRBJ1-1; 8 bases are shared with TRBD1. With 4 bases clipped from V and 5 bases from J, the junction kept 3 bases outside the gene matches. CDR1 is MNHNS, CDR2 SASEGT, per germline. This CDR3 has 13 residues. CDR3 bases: TGTGCCAGCAGTGGGACAGGGAGAACTGAAGCTTTCTTT. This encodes CASSGTGRTEAFF.

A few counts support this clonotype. CDR3 amino acids: CSARGTGRNQPQHF. The CDR3 DNA reads TGCAGTGCACGGGGGACAGGGCGCAATCAGCCCCAGCATTTT. This sequence joins TRBV20-1 and TRBJ1-5; 9 bases are a match to TRBD1. The CDR3 totals 14 residues. Germline lookup yields CDR1 DFQATT and CDR2 SNEGSKA (reference sequence). V trimming: 6 bases; J trimming: 2 bases; junction bases outside the gene matches: 5.

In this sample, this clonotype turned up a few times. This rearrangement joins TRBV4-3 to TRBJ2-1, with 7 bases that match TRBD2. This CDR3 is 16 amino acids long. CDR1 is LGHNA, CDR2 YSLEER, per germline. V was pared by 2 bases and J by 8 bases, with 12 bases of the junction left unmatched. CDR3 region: CASSQKMTGGFDEQFF. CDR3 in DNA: TGCGCCAGCAGCCAAAAAATGACGGGAGGTTTCGATGAGCAGTTCTTC.

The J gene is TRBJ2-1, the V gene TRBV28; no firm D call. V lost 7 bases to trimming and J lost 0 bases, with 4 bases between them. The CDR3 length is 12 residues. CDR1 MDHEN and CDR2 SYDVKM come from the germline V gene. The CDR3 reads CASTGSYNEQFF. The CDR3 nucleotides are TGTGCCAGCACAGGCTCCTACAATGAGCAGTTCTTC. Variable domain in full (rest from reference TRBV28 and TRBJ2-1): DVKVTQSSRYLVKRTGEKVFLECVQDMDHENMFWYRQDPGLGLRLIYFSYDVKMKEKGDIPEGYSVSREKKERFSLILESASTNQTSMYLCASTGSYNEQFFGPGTRLTVL.

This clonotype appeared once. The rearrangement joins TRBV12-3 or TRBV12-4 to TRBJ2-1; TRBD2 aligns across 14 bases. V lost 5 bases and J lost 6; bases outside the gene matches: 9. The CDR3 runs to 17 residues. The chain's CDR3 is CASSLRLAGGPGNEQFF. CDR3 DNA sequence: TGTGCCAGCAGTCTCAGACTAGCGGGAGGGCCGGGCAATGAGCAGTTCTTC.

This CDR3 is CSVDGRSTDTQYF. CDR3 DNA: TGCAGCGTTGACGGCAGGAGCACAGATACGCAGTATTTT. The genes are TRBV29-1 and TRBJ2-3; D is undetermined. The ends were cut back, 3 bases at V and 0 bases at J, with 7 bases in the middle. Germline CDR1 reads SQVTM; CDR2 reads ANQGSEA. The CDR3 covers 13 residues.